This T cell receptor (beta chain) came from a study of regulatory T cells in long-lasting Graves disease. Whole-study findings and limits: Exclusively peripheral blood, rather than thyroid tissue, was studied. Whereas new patients shared 800 to 1,000 public clonotypes, persistent patients shared more, at under 3,500. Persistent Graves' patients showed reduced TCR diversity versus newly diagnosed patients.

A remark on this clonotype: Its cognate antigen is unknown. Germline is not matched at one junction end, which may reflect a read error.

This sample's time point: newly diagnosed GD, antithyroid drugs for less than 3 months. The TCR library was prepared using RNA isolated from PBMCs. Researchers made TCR beta libraries by using iRepertoire HTBI primers and running Arm-PCR on CDR3 regions. TCRdb re-called the multiplex PCR reads with MiXCR, one entry per CDR3 protein. The table lists over 350,000 distinct CDR3 sequences, approximately 16% of them singletons. A further study also used this sample, focusing on T cells in Graves' hyperthyroidism and ophthalmopathy. That paper notes: Most clonotypes expanded in thyroid above 0.001 were likewise present in blood.

Sequencing used peripheral blood mononuclear cells (PBMCs), obtained at new diagnosis, from a patient treated with antithyroid drugs. The sequence came from a woman in her thirties or forties with Graves disease.

The CDR3 DNA reads as TGCGCCAGCAGCCAAGATTTGGCGGGAGGATACTACGAGCAGTACTTC. It codes for CASSQDLAGGYYEQYF. J is TRBJ2-7 and V is TRBV11-3; 8 bases map to TRBD2. CDR3 length: 16 residues. The germline V gene encodes CDR1 SGHNT and CDR2 YENEEA.